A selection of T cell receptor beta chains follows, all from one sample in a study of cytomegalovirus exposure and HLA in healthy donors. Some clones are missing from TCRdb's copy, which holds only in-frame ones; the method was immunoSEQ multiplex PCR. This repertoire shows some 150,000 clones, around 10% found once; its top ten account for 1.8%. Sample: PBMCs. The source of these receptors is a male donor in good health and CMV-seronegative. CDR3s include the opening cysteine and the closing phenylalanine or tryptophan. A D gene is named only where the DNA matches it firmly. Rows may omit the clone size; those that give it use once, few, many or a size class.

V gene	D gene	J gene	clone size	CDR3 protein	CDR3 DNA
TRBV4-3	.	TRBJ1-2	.	CASRPDSLIYGYTF	TGCGCCAGCAGACCGGACAGCCTTATCTATGGCTACACCTTC
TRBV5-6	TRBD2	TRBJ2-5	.	CASSLASAGVAPETQYF	TGTGCCAGCAGCTTGGCTTCGGCGGGAGTGGCTCCAGAGACCCAGTACTTC
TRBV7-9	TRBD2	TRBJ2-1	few	CASSPSGSSYNEQFF	TGTGCCAGCAGCCCTAGCGGGAGCTCCTACAATGAGCAGTTCTTC
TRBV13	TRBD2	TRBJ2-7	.	CASSLTAGAFSYEQYF	TGTGCCAGCAGTCTAACAGCGGGGGCGTTCTCCTACGAGCAGTACTTC
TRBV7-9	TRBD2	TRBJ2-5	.	CASSPYFGSAGDQYF	TGTGCCAGCAGCCCTTACTTTGGTAGCGCGGGGGACCAGTACTTC
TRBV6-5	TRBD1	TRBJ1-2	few	CASSYMTGNGYTF	TGTGCCAGCAGCTACATGACAGGGAACGGCTACACCTTC
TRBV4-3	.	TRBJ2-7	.	CASSKVSYTSDEQYF	TGCGCCAGCAGCAAGGTTAGCTATACTTCCGACGAGCAGTACTTC
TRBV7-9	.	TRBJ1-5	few	CASSWGGDQPQHF	TGTGCCAGCAGCTGGGGGGGAGATCAGCCCCAGCATTTT
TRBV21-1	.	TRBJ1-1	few	CASSPRQGSTEAFF	TGTGCCAGCAGCCCGCGACAGGGAAGCACTGAAGCTTTCTTT
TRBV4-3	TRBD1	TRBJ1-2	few	CASSQDRSGGLGYTF	TGCGCCAGCAGCCAAGATCGATCAGGGGGCCTTGGCTACACCTTC
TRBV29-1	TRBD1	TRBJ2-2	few	CSVEETGYTVGELFF	TGCAGCGTTGAAGAGACAGGGTACACTGTCGGGGAGCTGTTTTTT
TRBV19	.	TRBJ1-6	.	CASSIGSDNSPLHF	TGTGCCAGTAGTATTGGCAGCGATAATTCACCCCTCCACTTT
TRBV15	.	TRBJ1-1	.	CATSRVFQGHTEAFF	TGTGCCACCAGCAGAGTATTCCAGGGGCACACTGAAGCTTTCTTT
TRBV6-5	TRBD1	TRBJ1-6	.	CASSRDSSYNSPLHF	TGTGCCAGCAGTCGGGACAGCTCCTATAATTCACCCCTCCACTTT
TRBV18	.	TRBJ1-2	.	CASSPSGVSSHGYTF	TGTGCCAGCTCACCGTCAGGGGTTTCTTCTCATGGCTACACCTTC
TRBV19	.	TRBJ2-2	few	CASFVSGDNGELFF	TGTGCCAGTTTCGTTTCCGGGGATAACGGGGAGCTGTTTTTT
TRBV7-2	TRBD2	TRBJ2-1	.	CASSTRGSGGLSVEQFF	TGTGCCAGCAGCACCCGGGGTAGCGGGGGTCTTTCAGTTGAGCAGTTCTTC
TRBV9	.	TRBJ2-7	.	CASSVGGVGEQYF	TGTGCCAGCAGCGTAGGGGGGGTCGGCGAGCAGTACTTC
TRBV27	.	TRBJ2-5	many	CASSFVMRQETQYF	TGTGCCAGCAGTTTCGTGATGAGACAAGAGACCCAGTACTTC
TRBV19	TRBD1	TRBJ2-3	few	CASGTGVGTDTQYF	TGTGCCAGTGGCACAGGGGTAGGCACAGATACGCAGTATTTT
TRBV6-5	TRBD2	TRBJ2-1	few	CASSQLAGEFNEQFF	TGTGCCAGCAGTCAGCTCGCGGGAGAGTTCAATGAGCAGTTCTTC
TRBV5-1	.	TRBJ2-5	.	CASSFWRHQETQYF	TGCGCCAGCAGCTTCTGGAGACACCAAGAGACCCAGTACTTC
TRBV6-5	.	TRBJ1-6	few	CASSYSPDSPLHF	TGTGCCAGCAGTTACTCTCCGGATTCACCCCTCCACTTT
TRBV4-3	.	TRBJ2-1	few	CASSQGGSGLYNEQFF	TGCGCCAGCAGCCAAGGGGGTAGCGGCCTTTACAATGAGCAGTTCTTC
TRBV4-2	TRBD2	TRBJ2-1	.	CASSHYLAASSYNEQFF	TGTGCCAGCAGCCATTACCTAGCGGCGAGCTCCTACAATGAGCAGTTCTTC
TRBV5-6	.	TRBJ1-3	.	CASSSPGVISGNTIYF	TGTGCCAGCAGCTCGCCAGGGGTTATCTCTGGAAACACCATATATTTT
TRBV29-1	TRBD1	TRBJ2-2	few	CSAAVGQGASTGELFF	TGCAGCGCCGCAGTAGGGCAGGGGGCTAGCACCGGGGAGCTGTTTTTT
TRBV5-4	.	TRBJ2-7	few	CASSYSRATDEQYF	TGTGCCAGCAGCTACTCGAGGGCAACGGACGAGCAGTACTTC
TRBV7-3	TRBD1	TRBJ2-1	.	CASSAQGFGYNEQFF	TGTGCCAGCAGCGCACAGGGGTTCGGGTACAATGAGCAGTTCTTC
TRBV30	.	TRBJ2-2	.	CAWSVGGGELFF	TGTGCCTGGAGTGTGGGGGGCGGGGAGCTGTTTTTT
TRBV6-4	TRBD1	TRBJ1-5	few	CASSDTPGQDIDQPQHF	TGTGCCAGCAGTGACACCCCGGGACAGGACATCGATCAGCCCCAGCATTTT
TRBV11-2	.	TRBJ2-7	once	CASSPVPHGSGYEQYF	TGTGCCAGCAGCCCCGTCCCTCATGGGAGCGGCTACGAGCAGTACTTC
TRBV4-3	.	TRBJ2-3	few	CASSDTRLGTDTQYF	TGCGCCAGCAGCGATACCAGGCTCGGCACAGATACGCAGTATTTT
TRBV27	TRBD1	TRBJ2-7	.	CASSFSPGTGVHEQYF	TGTGCCAGCAGTTTCTCCCCCGGGACAGGGGTTCACGAGCAGTACTTC
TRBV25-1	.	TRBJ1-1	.	CASSGADSSIEAFF	TGTGCCAGCAGTGGGGCAGACAGTTCTATTGAAGCTTTCTTT
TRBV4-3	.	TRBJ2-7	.	CASSQDFGNSYEQYF	TGCGCCAGCAGCCAAGATTTTGGCAACTCCTACGAGCAGTACTTC
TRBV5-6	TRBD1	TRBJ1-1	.	CASSSTGVATEAFF	TGTGCCAGCAGCTCCACAGGGGTTGCGACTGAAGCTTTCTTT
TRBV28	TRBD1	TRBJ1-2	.	CASRNNRGGYTF	TGTGCCAGCAGAAATAACAGGGGTGGCTACACCTTC
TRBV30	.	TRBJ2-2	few	CACTMGPGELFF	TGTGCCTGTACAATGGGCCCCGGGGAGCTGTTTTTT
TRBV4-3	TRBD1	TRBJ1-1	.	CASSQETGEKAEAFF	TGCGCCAGCAGCCAGGAGACAGGGGAGAAGGCTGAAGCTTTCTTT
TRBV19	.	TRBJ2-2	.	CATNQAGRNTGELFF	TGTGCCACTAACCAGGCCGGGAGGAACACCGGGGAGCTGTTTTTT
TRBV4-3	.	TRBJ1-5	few	CASSQETAGSNQPQHF	TGCGCCAGCAGCCAAGAGACAGCAGGCAGCAATCAGCCCCAGCATTTT
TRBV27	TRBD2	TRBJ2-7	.	CASSLGLAHYEQYF	TGTGCCAGCAGTTTGGGACTAGCACACTACGAGCAGTACTTC
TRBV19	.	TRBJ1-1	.	CASSMALLNTEAFF	TGTGCCAGTAGTATGGCCCTTCTGAACACTGAAGCTTTCTTT
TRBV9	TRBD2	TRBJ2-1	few	CASSGLAGSNEQFF	TGTGCCAGCAGCGGACTAGCGGGAAGCAATGAGCAGTTCTTC
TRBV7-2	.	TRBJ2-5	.	CASSPLHRAETQYF	TGTGCCAGCAGCCCCCTCCACAGGGCAGAGACCCAGTACTTC
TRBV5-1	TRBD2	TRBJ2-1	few	CASSPGLAGGNEQFF	TGCGCCAGCAGCCCCGGACTAGCGGGGGGAAATGAGCAGTTCTTC
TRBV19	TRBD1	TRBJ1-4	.	CATATGALGEKLFF	TGTGCCACCGCTACAGGGGCGTTGGGTGAAAAACTGTTTTTT
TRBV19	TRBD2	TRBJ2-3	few	CASAGTSGGMDTQYF	TGTGCCAGCGCGGGGACTAGCGGGGGTATGGATACGCAGTATTTT
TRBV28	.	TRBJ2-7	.	CASSFRDTSYEQYF	TGTGCCAGCAGTTTTAGGGACACCTCCTACGAGCAGTACTTC
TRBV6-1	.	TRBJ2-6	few	CASSERSSGANVLTF	TGTGCCAGCAGTGAACGCAGCTCTGGGGCCAACGTCCTGACTTTC
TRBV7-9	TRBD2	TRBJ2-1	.	CASSLMGGSSYNEQFF	TGTGCCAGCAGCTTAATGGGCGGGAGCTCCTACAATGAGCAGTTCTTC
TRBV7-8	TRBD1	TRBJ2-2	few	CASSLITGDPGELFF	TGTGCCAGCAGCTTGATTACAGGGGATCCCGGGGAGCTGTTTTTT
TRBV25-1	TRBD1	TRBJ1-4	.	CASSEPDRVGEKLFF	TGTGCCAGCAGTGAACCCGACAGGGTGGGTGAAAAACTGTTTTTT
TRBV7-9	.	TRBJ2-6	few	CASSLAWSSGANVLTF	TGTGCCAGCAGCTTAGCGTGGAGCTCTGGGGCCAACGTCCTGACTTTC
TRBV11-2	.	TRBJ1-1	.	CASRPGTRNTEAFF	TGTGCCAGCAGGCCCGGGACACGGAACACTGAAGCTTTCTTT
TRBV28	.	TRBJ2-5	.	CASSLTEPKETQYF	TGTGCCAGCAGTTTGACAGAACCGAAAGAGACCCAGTACTTC
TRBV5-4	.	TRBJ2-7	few	CASSLETGYSYEQYF	TGTGCCAGCAGCTTGGAGACAGGATACTCCTACGAGCAGTACTTC
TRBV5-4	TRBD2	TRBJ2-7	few	CASSPGTSGSKYEQYF	TGTGCCAGCAGCCCGGGGACTAGCGGGAGTAAGTACGAGCAGTACTTC